This record covers a single T cell receptor beta chain. This clonotype was seen a few times. No antigen is known for it. No much larger clone is present one base from it, and per-base qualities are unavailable. This sample is drawn from a study of blood T cells in healthy people across ages (dated by TCRdb to about 2015). The study in broad terms: Template switching captured roughly one uniquely barcoded TCR beta cDNA molecule per two T cells in model experiments. For two donors (one aged 18 to 29 and one aged 80 or older), the study analyzed two additional independent replicas of 1 million unique cDNA reads from the same blood draw. The study measured age-related changes in TCR beta repertoire diversity using deep sequencing normalized with unique cDNA molecular identifiers. The donors were divided into four age groups: young (average approximately 15 years), middle-aged (about 39), aged (about 60) and long-lived (around 80). Paper-wide results and their limitations: Total diversity estimates from one million sequenced T cells were considered lower bounds and underestimates. A strong correlation was found between observed TCR beta diversity and the percentage of naive T cells measured by flow cytometry. Bulk unsorted PBMC profiling prevented conclusive comparison of naive and antigen-experienced compartments. The CMV infection status of donors was not known, potentially confounding age-related changes in expanded clonotypes. Compared with the aged group, the long-lived group had more naive CD4+ T cells, fewer expanded clones and increased TCR diversity, suggesting age selection. Observed TCR beta diversity per million T cells fell roughly linearly with age, and a significant reduction was already apparent by age around 44.

V is reduced by 1 base and J by 3 bases, leaving a spacing of 13 bases between them. The CDR3 runs 16 residues from the cysteine to the phenylalanine. The retained sequence is limited to the CDR3, 48 bases, with the frame set at the first base. Sequences LGHDT (CDR1) and YNNKEL (CDR2) are obtained from the germline V gene (reference sequence). Receptor amplification or capture employed 5' RACE. The run used an Illumina HiSeq 2500. A second PCR of roughly 7 to 11 cycles was performed with a sample-barcoded 5' primer and a J-beta primer mix. A template-switch 5' adaptor carrying 12 random nucleotides introduced a unique molecular identifier onto each TCR beta cDNA molecule. At least 2.5 million CDR3-containing paired-end reads were obtained from each sample. All of the RNA was converted into first-strand cDNA using the Mint cDNA synthesis kit, with a TRBC-specific oligonucleotide serving as the primer. All cDNA was treated with uracil-DNA glycosylase and then went through a first 18-cycle PCR with the universal primers M1SS and BC2_uni_R. As for how the authors treated the data: Each sample was normalized by randomly selecting 1 million high-quality reads, each carrying a distinct molecular identifier. Reads sharing molecular identifiers were discarded rather than binned into consensus sequences. MiTCR, set to a Q25 quality threshold and the strictest error-elimination algorithm, was used for CDR3 identification, clonotype clustering and error correction. A nonparametric unseen species model using Euler transformation provided a lower-bound estimate of total TCR beta diversity. Through fastp at Q25 and MiXCR, TCRdb rebuilt clones from the public reads, retaining in-frame beta chains. Every CDR3 protein is listed once, alongside the most common genes and DNA of its rows. The V and J calls here are based on TCRdb, not the publication. The sample table shows roughly 1 million distinct CDR3 sequences, and about 25% are seen once. The leading ten clones occupy about 0.69% of the sample.

The roughly 37 donors, aged roughly 6 to 95 years, were systemically healthy Caucasian individuals from Russia. Each donor gave around 9.8 milliliters of peripheral blood, collected into EDTA-treated Vacutainer tubes. Ficoll-Paque density-gradient centrifugation was used to isolate PBMCs, with at least 6.5 million per sample. Total RNA was extracted from PBMCs with Trizol reagent, with at least 6 micrograms obtained per sample. For every donor, flow cytometry on a PBMC aliquot measured the percentage of naive CD45RAhigh/CD27high T cells. Another study also made use of these data, one on T cells of mothers and their children. Drawing on the second study: The donors were nine systemically healthy Caucasian individuals, made up of three mothers and their six children. cDNA synthesis consumed the entire amount of extracted RNA, loaded at approximately 1.6 ug RNA in each 15 ul reaction. Sample barcodes and 2-4 random nucleotides were added via the M1S primer in the second PCR. Each mother yielded over 9 million TCR beta CDR3 reads and each child 2.5 million to 3 million reads. Thymic selection similarly shapes TCR recombination output in related and unrelated pairs, with minor effect from inherited differences. Normalized repertoire overlap was always found to be slightly, but never significantly, higher in related mother-child pairs than in unrelated mother-child pairs. Persistent microchimeric T cell clones were not detected, at a sensitivity of 85 to 100 clones per million clonotypes. The study used deep NGS to compare TCR beta repertoires of mothers and children, seeking features distinguishing related mother-child pairs from unrelated individuals. The mean age was roughly 40 +/- 4 years for the mothers and 11 +/- 4 years for the children. After adapters were ligated using NEBNext reagents, the libraries underwent 100+100 nt paired-end sequencing on an Illumina HiSeq 2000. Mother and child libraries were prepared a month apart and sequenced in separate runs to prevent cross-contamination. For each donor, between about 500,000 and 2,200,000 distinct TCR beta clonotypes were identified. Naive TCR beta clonotypes were estimated from low-frequency clonotypes matched to each donor's FACS-determined naive share, without sorting.

The sequence joins TRBV3-1 to TRBJ2-1; a tentative D match to TRBD2 spans 6 bases. The sequence was collected from a girl aged 2-10 years in good health. Sequencing was carried out using blood. CDR3 region: CASSQGREINYNEQFF. The nucleotide sequence reads TGTGCCAGCAGCCAAGGCCGGGAGATTAACTACAATGAGCAGTTCTTC.